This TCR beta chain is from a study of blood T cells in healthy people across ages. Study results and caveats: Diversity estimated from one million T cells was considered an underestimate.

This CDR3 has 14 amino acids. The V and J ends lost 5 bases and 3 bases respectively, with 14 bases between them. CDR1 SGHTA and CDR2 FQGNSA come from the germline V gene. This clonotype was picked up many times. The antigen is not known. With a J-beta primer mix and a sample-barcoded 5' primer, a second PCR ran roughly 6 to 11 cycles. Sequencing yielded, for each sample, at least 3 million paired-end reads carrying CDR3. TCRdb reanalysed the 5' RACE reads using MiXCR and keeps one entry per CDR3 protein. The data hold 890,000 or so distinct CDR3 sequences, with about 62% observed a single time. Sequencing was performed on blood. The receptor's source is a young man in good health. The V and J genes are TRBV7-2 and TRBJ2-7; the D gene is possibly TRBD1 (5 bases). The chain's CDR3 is CASSPQDGYYEQYF. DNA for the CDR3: TGTGCCAGCAGCCCACAGGACGGATACTACGAGCAGTACTTC.